This TCR beta chain was obtained from a study of brain T cells in children with intractable seizures. General study results and limits: Absence of clones before surgery may stem from lower sequencing depth.

The data were produced by immunoSEQ multiplex PCR, yet TCRdb's version contains in-frame clones alone and is incomplete. The sample lists hundreds of thousands of clones, 85% to 95% occurring once. Notes on this clone: Its target is not known. At one of its ends the junction is not consistent with the germline gene, which may arise from a read error.

Germline V gives CDR1 SGHKS, CDR2 YYEKEE (reference sequence). The CDR3 totals 13 residues. The time point denotes: blood from clinic visit 5 months post-surgery; TSC patient then seizure free. Source: peripheral blood, taken 4 to 5 months after surgery. This receptor was taken from a boy less than two years old with tuberous sclerosis and intractable seizures. The V and J genes are TRBV5-5 and TRBJ1-2, with D hard to call. CDR3 residues: CASSRYDTVPLFF. In nucleotides, the CDR3 is TGTGCCAGCAGCCGGTACGACACCGTTCCTCTCTTCTTC.